The clone carrying this TCR beta chain has a count of ten or more. TCRdb analysed the RT-PCR reads with MiXCR anew, one entry per CDR3 protein. The repertoire holds more than 550,000 distinct CDR3 sequences, with approximately 14% as singletons. CDR1 and CDR2 (germline): SEHNR, FQNEAQ (reference sequence). The CDR3 has 16 residues. Trimming removed 1 base at V and 2 bases at J, with 13 bases between. The receptor was derived from a female donor in good health, serving as a healthy control. This chain connects TRBV7-9 to TRBJ2-3; D is possibly TRBD1 or TRBD2 (5 bases each). Specimen: memory CD4+ T cells from blood. This CDR3 reads CASSLVRQTTTDTQYF. The CDR3 coding sequence is TGTGCCAGCAGCTTAGTCAGACAGACTACCACAGATACGCAGTATTTT.